This section outlines one T cell receptor beta chain sequence together with its context. Its antigen is not known. This sample was taken from a study of breast tumors, draining lymph nodes, adjacent tissues. Overall study results and limits: Compared with lymph nodes, tumors were less diverse; compared with nontumor tissue, more. Luminal-like breast cancer showed significantly higher tumor–nontumor repertoire similarity than basal-like. Data only fit, rather than demonstrated, lymph node origin of most tumor T cells. Data fit most tumor T cells coming from lymph node, expanding in tumor.

In TCRdb, the multiplex PCR reads were re-called with MiXCR into one record per CDR3 protein. Among roughly 8,300 distinct CDR3 sequences listed, around 42% were seen once. J lost 3 bases, V lost 5 bases, and 1 base had no gene match. This CDR3 has 13 amino acids. The V gene's germline CDR1 is SNHLY and CDR2 FYNNEI. The sequence was obtained from a female donor with breast cancer. Some clones in this sample may be carry-over from other donors' samples. J is TRBJ2-5 and V is TRBV2, with 9 bases that match TRBD1. The specimen was tumor-adjacent breast tissue. This chain's CDR3 is CASSRDREETQYF. The CDR3 DNA reads TGTGCCAGCAGTCGGGACAGGGAAGAGACCCAGTACTTC.